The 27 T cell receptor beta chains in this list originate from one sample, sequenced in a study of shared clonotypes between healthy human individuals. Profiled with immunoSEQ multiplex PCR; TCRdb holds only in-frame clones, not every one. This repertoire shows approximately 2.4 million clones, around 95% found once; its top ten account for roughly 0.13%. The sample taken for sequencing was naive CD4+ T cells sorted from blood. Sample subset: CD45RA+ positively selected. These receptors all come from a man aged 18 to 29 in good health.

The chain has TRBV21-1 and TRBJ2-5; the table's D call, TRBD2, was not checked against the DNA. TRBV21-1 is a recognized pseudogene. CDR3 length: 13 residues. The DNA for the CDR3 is TGTGCCAGCCATATCGGCCGGAGAGAGACCCAGTACTTC. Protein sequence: CASHIGRRETQYF.

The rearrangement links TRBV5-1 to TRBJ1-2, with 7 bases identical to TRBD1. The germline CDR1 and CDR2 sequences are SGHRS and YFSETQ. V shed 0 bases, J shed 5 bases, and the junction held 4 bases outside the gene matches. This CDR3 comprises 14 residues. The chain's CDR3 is CASSLARQGYGYTF. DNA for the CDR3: TGCGCCAGCAGCTTGGCCCGACAGGGTTATGGCTACACCTTC.

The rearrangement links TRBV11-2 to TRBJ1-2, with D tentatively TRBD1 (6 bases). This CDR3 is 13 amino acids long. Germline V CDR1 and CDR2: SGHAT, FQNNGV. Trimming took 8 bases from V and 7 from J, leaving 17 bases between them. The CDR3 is CASGLAGGGGYTF. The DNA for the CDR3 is TGTGCCAGCGGGTTGGCGGGGGGCGGTGGCTACACCTTC.

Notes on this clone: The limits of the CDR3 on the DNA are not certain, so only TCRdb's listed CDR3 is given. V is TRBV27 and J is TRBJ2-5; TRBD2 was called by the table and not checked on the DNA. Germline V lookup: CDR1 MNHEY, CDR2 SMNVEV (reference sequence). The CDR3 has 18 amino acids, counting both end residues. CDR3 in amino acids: CASSISGLAGGFLETQYF.

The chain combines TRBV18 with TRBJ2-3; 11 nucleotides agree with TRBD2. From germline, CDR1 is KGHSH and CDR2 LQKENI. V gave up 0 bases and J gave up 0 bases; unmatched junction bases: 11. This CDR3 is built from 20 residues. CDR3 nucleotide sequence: TGTGCCAGCTCACCACCGCTGGGGCTAGCGGGGGGCGCTAGCACAGATACGCAGTATTTT. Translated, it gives CASSPPLGLAGGASTDTQYF.

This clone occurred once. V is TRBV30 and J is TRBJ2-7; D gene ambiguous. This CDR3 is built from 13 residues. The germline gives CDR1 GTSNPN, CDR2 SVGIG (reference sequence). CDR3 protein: CVERAVDSYEQYF. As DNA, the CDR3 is TGTGTCGAACGGGCAGTAGATTCCTACGAGCAGTACTTC.

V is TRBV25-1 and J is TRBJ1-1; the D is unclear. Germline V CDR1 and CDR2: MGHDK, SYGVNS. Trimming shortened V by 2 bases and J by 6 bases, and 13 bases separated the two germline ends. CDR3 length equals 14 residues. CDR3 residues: CASSEVPLGAEAFF. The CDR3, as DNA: TGTGCCAGCAGTGAAGTGCCTCTTGGGGCTGAAGCTTTCTTT.

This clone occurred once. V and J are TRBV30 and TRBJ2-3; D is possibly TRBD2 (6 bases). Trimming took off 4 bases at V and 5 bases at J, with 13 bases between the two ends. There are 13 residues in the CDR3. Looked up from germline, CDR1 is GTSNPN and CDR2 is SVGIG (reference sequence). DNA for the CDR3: TGTGCCTGGATGTCGGGGGTAGGAGATACGCAGTATTTT. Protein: CAWMSGVGDTQYF.

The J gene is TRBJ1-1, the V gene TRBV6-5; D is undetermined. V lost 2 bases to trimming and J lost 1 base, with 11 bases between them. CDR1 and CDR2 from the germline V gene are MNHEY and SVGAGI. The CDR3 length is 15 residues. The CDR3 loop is CASSYTGNTNTEAFF. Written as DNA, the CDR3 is TGTGCCAGCAGTTACACGGGAAATACGAACACTGAAGCTTTCTTT.

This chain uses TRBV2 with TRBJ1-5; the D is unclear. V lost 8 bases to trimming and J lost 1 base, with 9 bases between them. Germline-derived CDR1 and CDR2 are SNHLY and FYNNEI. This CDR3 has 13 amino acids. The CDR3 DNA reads TGTGCCAGCGACACGGAAAGCAATCAGCCCCAGCATTTT. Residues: CASDTESNQPQHF.

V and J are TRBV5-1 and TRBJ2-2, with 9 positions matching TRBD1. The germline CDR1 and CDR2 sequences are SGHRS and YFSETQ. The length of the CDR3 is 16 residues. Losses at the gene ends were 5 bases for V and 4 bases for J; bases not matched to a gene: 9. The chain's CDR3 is CASRSAGTGPTGELFF. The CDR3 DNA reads TGCGCCAGCAGGTCCGCCGGGACAGGGCCCACCGGGGAGCTGTTTTTT. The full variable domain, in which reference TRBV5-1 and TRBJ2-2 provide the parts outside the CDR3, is KAGVTQTPRYLIKTRGQQVTLSCSPISGHRSVSWYQQTPGQGLQFLFEYFSETQRNKGNFPGRFSGRQFSNSRSEMNVSTLELGDSALYLCASRSAGTGPTGELFFGEGSRLTVL.

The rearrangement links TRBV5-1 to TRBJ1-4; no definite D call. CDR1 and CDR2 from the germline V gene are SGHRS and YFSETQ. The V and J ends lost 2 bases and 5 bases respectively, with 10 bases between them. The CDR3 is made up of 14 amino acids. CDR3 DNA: TGCGCCAGCAGCTTCCTGGACCCGAATGAAAAACTGTTTTTT. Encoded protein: CASSFLDPNEKLFF. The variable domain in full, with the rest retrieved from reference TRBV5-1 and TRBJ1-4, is KAGVTQTPRYLIKTRGQQVTLSCSPISGHRSVSWYQQTPGQGLQFLFEYFSETQRNKGNFPGRFSGRQFSNSRSEMNVSTLELGDSALYLCASSFLDPNEKLFFGSGTQLSVL.

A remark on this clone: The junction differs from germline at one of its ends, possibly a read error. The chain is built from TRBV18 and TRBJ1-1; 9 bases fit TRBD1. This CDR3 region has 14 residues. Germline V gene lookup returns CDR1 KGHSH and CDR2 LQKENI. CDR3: CASSPGTGNAEAFF. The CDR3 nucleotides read TGTGCCAGCTCACCAGGGACAGGGAACGCTGAAGCTTTCTTT.

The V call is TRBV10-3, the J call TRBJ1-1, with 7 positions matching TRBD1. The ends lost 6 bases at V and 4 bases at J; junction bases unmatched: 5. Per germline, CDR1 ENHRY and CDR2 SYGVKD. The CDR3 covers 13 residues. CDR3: CAISRDRITEAFF. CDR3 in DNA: TGTGCCATCAGCCGGGACAGAATCACTGAAGCTTTCTTT.

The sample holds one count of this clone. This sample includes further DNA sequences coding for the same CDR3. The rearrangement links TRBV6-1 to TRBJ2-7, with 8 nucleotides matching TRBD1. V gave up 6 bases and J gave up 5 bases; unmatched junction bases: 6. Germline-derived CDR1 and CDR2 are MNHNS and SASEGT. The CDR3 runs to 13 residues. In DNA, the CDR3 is TGTGCCAGCAGGCGGCAGGGGGCCAACGAGCAGTACTTC. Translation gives CASRRQGANEQYF.

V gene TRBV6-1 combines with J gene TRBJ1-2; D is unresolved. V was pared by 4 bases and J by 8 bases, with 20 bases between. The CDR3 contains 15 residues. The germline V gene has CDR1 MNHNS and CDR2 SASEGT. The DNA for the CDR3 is TGTGCCAGCAGTGTAACATCAGCAGGCGTCGGGGGCTACACCTTC. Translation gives CASSVTSAGVGGYTF.

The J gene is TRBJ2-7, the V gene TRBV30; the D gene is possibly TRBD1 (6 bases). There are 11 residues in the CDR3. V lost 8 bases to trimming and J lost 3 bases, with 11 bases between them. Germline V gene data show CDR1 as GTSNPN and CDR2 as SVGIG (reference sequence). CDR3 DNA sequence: TGTGCCATCCGACAGGACTACGAGCAGTACTTC. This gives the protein CAIRQDYEQYF.

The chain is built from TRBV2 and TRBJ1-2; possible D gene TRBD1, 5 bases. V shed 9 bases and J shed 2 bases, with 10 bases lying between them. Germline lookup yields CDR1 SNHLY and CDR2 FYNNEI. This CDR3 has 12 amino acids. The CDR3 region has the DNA TGTGCCAGGGGACTGTACAACTATGGCTACACCTTC. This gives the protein CARGLYNYGYTF.

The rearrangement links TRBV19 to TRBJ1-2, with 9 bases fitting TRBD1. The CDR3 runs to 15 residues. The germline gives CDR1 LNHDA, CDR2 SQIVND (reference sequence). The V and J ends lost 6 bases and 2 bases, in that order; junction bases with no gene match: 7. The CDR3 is CASSLDRGPNYGYTF. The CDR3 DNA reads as TGTGCCAGTAGCTTGGACAGGGGCCCAAACTATGGCTACACCTTC. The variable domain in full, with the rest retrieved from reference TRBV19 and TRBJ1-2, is DGGITQSPKYLFRKEGQNVTLSCEQNLNHDAMYWYRQDPGQGLRLIYYSQIVNDFQKGDIAEGYSVSREKKESFPLTVTSAQKNPTAFYLCASSLDRGPNYGYTFGSGTRLTVV.

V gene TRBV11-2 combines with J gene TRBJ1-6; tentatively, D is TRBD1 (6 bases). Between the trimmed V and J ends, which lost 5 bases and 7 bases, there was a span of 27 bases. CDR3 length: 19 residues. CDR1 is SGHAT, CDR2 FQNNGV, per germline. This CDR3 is CASSQYMGMTQTGNSPLHF. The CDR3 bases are TGTGCCAGCAGCCAGTATATGGGTATGACCCAAACAGGGAATTCACCCCTCCACTTT. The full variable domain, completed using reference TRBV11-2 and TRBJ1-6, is EAGVAQSPRYKIIEKRQSVAFWCNPISGHATLYWYQQILGQGPKLLIQFQNNGVVDDSQLPKDRFSAERLKGVDSTLKIQPAKLEDSAVYLCASSQYMGMTQTGNSPLHFGNGTRLTVT.

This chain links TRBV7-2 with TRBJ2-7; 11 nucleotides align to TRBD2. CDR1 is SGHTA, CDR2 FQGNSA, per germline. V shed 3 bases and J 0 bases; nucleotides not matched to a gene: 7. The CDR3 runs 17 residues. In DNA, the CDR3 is TGTGCCAGCAGCTTGACTAGCGGGGACTGGAGCTCCTACGAGCAGTACTTC. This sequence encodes CASSLTSGDWSSYEQYF.

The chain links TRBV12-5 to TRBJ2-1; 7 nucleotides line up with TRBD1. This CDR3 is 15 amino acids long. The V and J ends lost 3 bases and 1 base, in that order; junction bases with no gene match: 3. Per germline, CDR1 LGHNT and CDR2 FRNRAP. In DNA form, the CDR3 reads TGTGCTAGTGGTTTTCTCAGGGGGTCCTACAATGAGCAGTTCTTC. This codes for CASGFLRGSYNEQFF.

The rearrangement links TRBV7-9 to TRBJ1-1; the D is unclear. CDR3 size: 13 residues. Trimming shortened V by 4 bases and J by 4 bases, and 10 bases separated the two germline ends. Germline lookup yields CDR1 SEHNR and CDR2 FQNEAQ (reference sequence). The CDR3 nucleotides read TGTGCCAGCAGCTCCCGTGCGTCCACTGAAGCTTTCTTT. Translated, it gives CASSSRASTEAFF.

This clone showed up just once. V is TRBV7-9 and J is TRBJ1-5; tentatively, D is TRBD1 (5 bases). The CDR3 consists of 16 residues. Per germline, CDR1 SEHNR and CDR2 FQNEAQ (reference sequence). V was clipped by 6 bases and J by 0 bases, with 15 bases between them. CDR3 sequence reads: CASSEIDRNSNQPQHF. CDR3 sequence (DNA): TGTGCCAGCAGTGAAATTGACAGAAATAGCAATCAGCCCCAGCATTTT.

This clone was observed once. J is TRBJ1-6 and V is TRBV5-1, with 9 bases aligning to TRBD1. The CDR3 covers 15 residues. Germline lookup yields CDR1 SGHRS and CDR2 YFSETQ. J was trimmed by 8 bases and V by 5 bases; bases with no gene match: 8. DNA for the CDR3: TGCGCCAGCAGACCGCCGGGACAGGGATATTCACCCCTCCACTTT. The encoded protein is CASRPPGQGYSPLHF.

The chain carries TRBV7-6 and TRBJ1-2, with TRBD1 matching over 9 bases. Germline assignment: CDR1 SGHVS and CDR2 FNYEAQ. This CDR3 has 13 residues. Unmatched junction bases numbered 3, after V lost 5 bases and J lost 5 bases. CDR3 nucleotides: TGTGCCAGCAGCACCGACAGGGGGTATGGCTACACCTTC. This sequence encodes CASSTDRGYGYTF.

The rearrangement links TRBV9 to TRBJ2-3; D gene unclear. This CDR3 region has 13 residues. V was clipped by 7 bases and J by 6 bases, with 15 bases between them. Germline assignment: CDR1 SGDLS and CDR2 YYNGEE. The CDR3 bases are TGTGCCAGCTGCATCGACCGAGGCGATACGCAGTATTTT. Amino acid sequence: CASCIDRGDTQYF.